This T cell receptor (beta chain) was observed in a study of neurological immune-mediated disorders. The study's findings and limits: In HTLV-1-associated myelopathy, TCR clonal expansion was greatest, and in multiple sclerosis it was least, below healthy controls.

As for time point: technical triplicate 2. The V gene's germline CDR1 is DFQATT and CDR2 SNEGSKA (reference sequence). Trimming pared 5 bases from V and 8 bases from J, leaving 13 bases between. The CDR3 contains 12 residues. TCRdb redid the calling of the 5' RACE reads with MiXCR, one entry per CDR3 protein. This sample has more than 55,000 distinct CDR3 sequences, with around 24% found just once. This clonotype was observed many times. The antigen is unknown. The rearrangement joins TRBV20-1 to TRBJ2-1; D gene uncertain. This clonotype originated in a man in his sixties with HTLV-1-associated myelopathy (HAM/TSP). Sequenced sample: PBMCs. CDR3 sequence: CSAYLGYHEQFF. CDR3 nucleotides: TGCAGTGCTTACCTAGGTTACCATGAGCAGTTCTTC.